Below, one T cell receptor (beta chain) is given with its context. The source of the sample is a study of blood T cell repertoires in COVID-19. Libraries were prepared by immunoSEQ multiplex PCR; TCRdb keeps only in-frame clonotypes and omits some of them. The data hold a few hundred thousand clones, with 80% to 90% observed a single time. The CDR3 consists of 16 residues. Germline assignment: CDR1 SGHRS and CDR2 YFSETQ. With 1 base clipped from V and 0 bases from J, the junction kept 4 bases outside the gene matches. What was sequenced was peripheral blood. The source is an elderly woman with acute or convalescent COVID-19. The chain carries TRBV5-1 and TRBJ2-5, with 9 bases identical to TRBD2. Here the CDR3 DNA reads TGCGCCAGCAGCTTGATCCTAGCGGGGAACCAAGAGACCCAGTACTTC. Translation: CASSLILAGNQETQYF.